A single sample gave rise to the 7 T cell receptor beta chains below, sequenced in a study of regulatory T cells in long-lasting Graves disease. Described time point: persistent/refractory GD, antithyroid drugs over 5 years with positive TRAb. There was RNA extracted from PBMCs, and the TCR library was made from it. Assembly of TCR beta libraries relied on iRepertoire HTBI primers together with Arm-PCR of CDR3 regions. TCRdb recomputed calls from the multiplex PCR reads with MiXCR, one row per CDR3 protein. The top ten hold roughly 14% of the sample, which has hundreds of thousands of distinct CDR3 sequences, around a fifth seen once. Material: peripheral blood mononuclear cells (PBMCs), obtained when the disease was refractory, from a patient treated with antithyroid drugs. Receptor source: a female donor with Graves disease.

Ten or more counts support this clonotype. The V call is TRBV28, the J call TRBJ2-7; perhaps TRBD1 as D (5 bases). Germline V gene lookup returns CDR1 MDHEN and CDR2 SYDVKM. The V end lost 2 bases, the J end lost 8 bases, and 7 bases lay between the germline ends. There are 11 residues in the CDR3. CDR3 loop: CASSLDRQQYF. The DNA for the CDR3 is TGTGCCAGCAGTTTAGACAGACAGCAGTACTTC.

This clonotype was recorded many times. J is TRBJ2-4 and V is TRBV28; 9 bases are a match to TRBD1. V shed 5 bases, J shed 7 bases, and the junction held 12 bases outside the gene matches. There are 16 residues in the CDR3. CDR1 MDHEN and CDR2 SYDVKM come from the germline V gene. CDR3 nucleotide sequence: TGTGCCAGCAGTGCCCCGGGACAGGGAGTTTGGAACATTCAGTACTTC. Its protein product is CASSAPGQGVWNIQYF.

This clonotype was observed a few times. The chain is built from TRBV7-9 and TRBJ1-2; D unclear. Trimming took 5 bases from V and 3 from J, leaving 10 bases between them. This CDR3 contains 13 residues. Germline V lookup: CDR1 SEHNR, CDR2 FQNEAQ (reference sequence). The CDR3 DNA sequence: TGTGCCAGCAGCCTTTGGACGGACTATGGCTACACCTTC. Translating gives CASSLWTDYGYTF.

This clonotype was recorded a few times. This chain joins TRBV5-1 and TRBJ1-2, with D maybe TRBD1 (6 bases). The CDR3 spans 15 residues. Trimming left V 4 bases short and J 5 bases short, with 18 bases between. The V gene's germline CDR1 is SGHRS and CDR2 YFSETQ. CDR3 protein: CASSDGTGLTYGYTF. CDR3 DNA sequence: TGCGCCAGCAGCGACGGTACAGGGTTGACTTATGGCTACACCTTC.

A few counts support this clonotype. This sequence joins TRBV9 and TRBJ1-1; no firm D call. Germline V gene lookup returns CDR1 SGDLS and CDR2 YYNGEE. Trimming took off 0 bases at V and 5 bases at J, with 11 bases between the two ends. The CDR3 has 14 amino acids. The CDR3 is CASSVDGRNTEAFF. DNA for the CDR3: TGTGCCAGCAGCGTAGACGGGAGGAATACTGAAGCTTTCTTT. Supplemented by reference TRBV9 and TRBJ1-1, the full variable domain reads DSGVTQTPKHLITATGQRVTLRCSPRSGDLSVYWYQQSLDQGLQFLIQYYNGEERAKGNILERFSAQQFPDLHSELNLSSLELGDSALYFCASSVDGRNTEAFFGQGTRLTVV.

This chain joins TRBV5-1 and TRBJ2-2, with D possibly matching TRBD1 (6 bases). V was cut by 2 bases and J by 2 bases, with 10 bases left in between. CDR1 and CDR2 (germline): SGHRS, YFSETQ. This CDR3 region has 15 residues. The CDR3 protein is CASSFRDTNTGELFF. The CDR3 nucleotides read TGCGCCAGCAGCTTCCGGGACACTAACACCGGGGAGCTGTTTTTT.

On this clonotype: This may be a read error: a much more frequent sequence differs by one nucleotide. This is likely a read error, given that the CDR3 carries no conserved phenylalanine or tryptophan at its end. The chain employs TRBV19 and TRBJ2-7; 7 bases agree with TRBD2. CDR3 length: 13 residues. V shed 4 bases and J 6 bases; nucleotides not matched to a gene: 6. Germline CDR1 reads LNHDA; CDR2 reads SQIVND (reference sequence). The CDR3 spells CASSTGPSGEQYS. Here the CDR3 DNA reads TGTGCCAGTAGTACGGGTCCTAGCGGCGAGCAGTACTCC.